The rows below give T cell receptor beta chains drawn from one sample of a study of T-cell memory formation after mild COVID-19. TCRdb reprocessed the 5' RACE reads with MiXCR, giving one entry per CDR3 protein. The sample holds about 560,000 distinct CDR3 sequences, 17% seen once. Sample: PBMCs or a T cell subset sorted from them (not recorded which). All receptors come from an adult woman who had mild COVID-19 (a few samples of this study predate the infection). Cell type and time point are not known. Both conserved end residues are part of each CDR3. Rows may omit the clone size; those that give it use once, few, many or a size class.

CDR3: CASSILVRTDRDRDEQYF; size: few; length: 18; V: TRBV19
CDR3: CASRKTGGFISTEAFF; size: few; length: 16; V: TRBV5-1
CDR3: CASKSGPYVGQDEQYF; size: -; length: 16; V: TRBV12-3/TRBV12-4
CDR3: CASSLSIGGPKETQYF; size: few; length: 16; V: TRBV7-9
CDR3: CASSLAGTSGYSYNEQFF; size: few; length: 18; V: TRBV5-1
CDR3: CASSLVVGTKAEAFF; size: -; length: 15; V: TRBV5-1
CDR3: CASSSGTGHTEAFF; size: many; length: 14; V: TRBV7-6
CDR3: CATSALAEPTGDTQYF; size: once; length: 16; V: TRBV24-1
CDR3: CASSQRAGDNYNEQFF; size: -; length: 16; V: TRBV18
CDR3: CASSLGAGGANEQFF; size: few; length: 15; V: TRBV7-2
CDR3: CASSLAVRTGYNEQFF; size: few; length: 16; V: TRBV12-3/TRBV12-4
CDR3: CSAQPDHTGELFF; size: -; length: 13; V: TRBV20-1
CDR3: CASSALERLATQYF; size: few; length: 14; V: TRBV9
CDR3: CASSHNREKEQFF; size: -; length: 13; V: TRBV4-2
CDR3: CASSSSGGQVRVAFF; size: -; length: 15; V: TRBV12-3/TRBV12-4
CDR3: CASSPSGGAADTQYF; size: few; length: 15; V: TRBV12-3/TRBV12-4
CDR3: CASRLAGASSTDTQYF; size: -; length: 16; V: TRBV6-6
CDR3: CASRQAIPAEQYF; size: -; length: 13; V: TRBV6-2/TRBV6-3
CDR3: CASSQGFLWEQYF; size: few; length: 13; V: TRBV4-1
CDR3: CASSLTSGPKAEQYF; size: -; length: 15; V: TRBV7-3
CDR3: CASTGSRTNYGYTF; size: few; length: 14; V: TRBV6-5
CDR3: CASSYLSRGKNIQYF; size: -; length: 15; V: TRBV6-5
CDR3: CASSFSGLGPAGELFF; size: few; length: 16; V: TRBV7-2
CDR3: CASSLALGGARNEQFF; size: medium-sized; length: 16; V: TRBV7-9
CDR3: CSARARGHRSYNEQFF; size: few; length: 16; V: TRBV20-1
CDR3: CASSGGGQGAVQPQHF; size: few; length: 16; V: TRBV6-8
CDR3: CASSQAPGQSYEQYF; size: -; length: 15; V: TRBV4-1
CDR3: CASSYSETSGPNEQFF; size: -; length: 16; V: TRBV6-2/TRBV6-3
CDR3: CSARPSGRPSGANVLTF; size: -; length: 17; V: TRBV20-1
CDR3: CASSDPRDTQYF; size: many; length: 12; V: TRBV2
CDR3: CASSTGTGGQPQHF; size: -; length: 14; V: TRBV2
CDR3: CASSPRTGDVTNYGYTF; size: -; length: 17; V: TRBV27
CDR3: CSARSRQELHSGANVLTF; size: few; length: 18; V: TRBV20-1
CDR3: CASSLASMRDRAYEQYF; size: -; length: 17; V: TRBV7-9
CDR3: CASSLTPREGYTF; size: -; length: 13; V: TRBV7-3
CDR3: CATSEPDRGAYNEQFF; size: few; length: 16; V: TRBV24-1
CDR3: CASASPGLASYEQYF; size: -; length: 15; V: TRBV6-2/TRBV6-3
CDR3: CSARAPSVDNEQFF; size: -; length: 14; V: TRBV20-1
CDR3: CASSEGAYGYTF; size: -; length: 12; V: TRBV2
CDR3: CASSSRAEPSTDTQYF; size: -; length: 16; V: TRBV7-9
CDR3: CASSYDPSMNTEAFF; size: few; length: 15; V: TRBV6-5
CDR3: CASSLGEGRSTDTQYF; size: few; length: 16; V: TRBV5-1
CDR3: CASSSTRSTDTQYF; size: few; length: 14; V: TRBV5-4
CDR3: CASSPRPEGTQYF; size: few; length: 13; V: TRBV4-1
CDR3: CASSPQGSDSPLHF; size: -; length: 14; V: TRBV5-6